A single sample gave rise to the 28 T cell receptor beta chains below, sequenced in a study. MiXCR, run by TCRdb on the 5' RACE reads, gives a single entry per CDR3 protein. The repertoire consists of about 50,000 distinct CDR3 sequences, with about 28% occurring once and the leading ten covering about 2.2%. The sample comprised naive CD4+ T cells sorted from blood. As to subset: naive CD4+ T cells, CD4+CD45RA+CD25-. All receptors derive from a female donor with breast cancer.

This clonotype was seen a handful of times. V and J are TRBV5-1 and TRBJ2-5; 8 bases fit TRBD1. Germline values: CDR1 SGHRS, CDR2 YFSETQ. J lost 1 base, V lost 1 base, and 6 bases had no gene match. The CDR3 extends over 16 amino acids. The DNA of the CDR3 is TGCGCCAGCAGCTTGTCCGGACAGGGAGCCCAAGAGACCCAGTACTTC. As protein: CASSLSGQGAQETQYF. Variable domain in full (rest from reference TRBV5-1 and TRBJ2-5): KAGVTQTPRYLIKTRGQQVTLSCSPISGHRSVSWYQQTPGQGLQFLFEYFSETQRNKGNFPGRFSGRQFSNSRSEMNVSTLELGDSALYLCASSLSGQGAQETQYFGPGTRLLVL.

This clonotype showed up just a few times. CDR3 nucleotides: TGTGCCAGCAGCCAGCGCCTAGAGCCAGATACGCAGTATTTT. Its translation is CASSQRLEPDTQYF. V is TRBV4-2 and J is TRBJ2-3; no clear D gene. This CDR3 is built from 14 residues. Germline V gene data show CDR1 as LGHNA and CDR2 as YNFKEQ. The V gene lost 3 bases and the J gene lost 4 bases, with 11 bases spanning the gap.

The chain joins TRBV12-3 or TRBV12-4 to TRBJ2-1; 13 bases agree with TRBD2. The V gene end was trimmed by 6 bases and the J gene end by 7 bases; junction bases not matched to a gene: 3. The CDR3 length is 14 residues. The chain's CDR3 is CASRTSGRLNEQFF. The CDR3 bases are TGTGCCAGCAGGACTAGCGGGAGGCTGAATGAGCAGTTCTTC.

This clonotype appeared many times. The DNA of the CDR3 is TGCAGTGCTAGAGACGGGGGTGGGGGAACCGGGGAGCTGTTTTTT. Translated: CSARDGGGGTGELFF. The chain carries TRBV20-1 and TRBJ2-2; TRBD2 might be the D (6 bases). The germline V gene encodes CDR1 DFQATT and CDR2 SNEGSKA (reference sequence). The CDR3 runs to 15 residues. V was cut by 0 bases and J by 5 bases, with 13 bases left in between.

Regarding this clonotype: This may stem from a read error, because a much larger clone lies one nucleotide away. The chain joins TRBV20-1 to TRBJ1-2, with a weak D call TRBD1 (5 bases). Germline V gives CDR1 DFQATT, CDR2 SNEGSKA (reference sequence). Trimming removed 1 base from V and 6 bases from J, with 15 bases in between. There are 14 residues in the CDR3. This CDR3 reads CSARVRQGYHGYTF. Here the CDR3 DNA reads TGCAGTGCTAGAGTACGGCAGGGCTACCATGGCTACACCTTC.

This clonotype was detected many times. The chain uses TRBV21-1 and TRBJ1-2; the listed D gene, TRBD1, was not tested against the DNA. TRBV21-1 counts as a pseudogene. The CDR3 contains 18 residues. The CDR3 bases are TGTGCCAGCAGCAAATCACCGGGACAGGGAGGATCTATCTATGGCTACACCTTC. It specifies CASSKSPGQGGSIYGYTF.

The CDR3 coding sequence is TGCGCCAGCAGCTTGGAGGCTAAACCGGGACAGGCTAATGGCTACACCTTC. It codes for CASSLEAKPGQANGYTF. This chain uses TRBV5-1 with TRBJ1-2, with TRBD1 matching 8 bases. CDR1 is SGHRS, CDR2 YFSETQ, per germline. Trimming cost V 0 bases and J 6 bases; bases outside gene matches: 13. This CDR3 is 17 amino acids long.

This chain connects TRBV5-1 to TRBJ2-2; TRBD2 matches at 12 bases. Germline CDR1 SGHRS, CDR2 YFSETQ. CDR3 length: 17 amino acids. Trimming removed 0 bases from V and 2 bases from J; junction bases left unmatched: 2. CDR3 bases: TGCGCCAGCAGCTTGGCAGGACTAGCGGGAAACACCGGGGAGCTGTTTTTT. Translation gives CASSLAGLAGNTGELFF. The whole variable domain, filled in from reference TRBV5-1 and TRBJ2-2, reads KAGVTQTPRYLIKTRGQQVTLSCSPISGHRSVSWYQQTPGQGLQFLFEYFSETQRNKGNFPGRFSGRQFSNSRSEMNVSTLELGDSALYLCASSLAGLAGNTGELFFGEGSRLTVL.

This clonotype has a handful of counts. The V call is TRBV6-1, the J call TRBJ2-7; unclear D gene. CDR3 length equals 14 residues. The germline gives CDR1 MNHNS, CDR2 SASEGT. The ends were cut back, 5 bases at V and 2 bases at J, with 13 bases in the middle. CDR3 region: CASSRERITYEQYF. Here the CDR3 DNA reads TGTGCCAGCAGTCGAGAGAGGATCACCTACGAGCAGTACTTC.

This clonotype came up once. The chain carries TRBV5-6 and TRBJ2-3; no clear D. Germline CDR1 and CDR2: SGHDT and YYEEEE. The CDR3 covers 17 residues. Between the trimmed V and J ends, which lost 1 base and 7 bases, there was a span of 22 bases. The CDR3 region is CASSLLGARTLLYTQYF. CDR3 DNA: TGTGCCAGCAGCTTGCTCGGTGCGCGGACCCTGCTCTATACGCAGTATTTT.

The V gene is TRBV4-1, the J gene TRBJ2-1, with 11 bases lining up with TRBD1. The CDR3 sequence is 17 residues long. V lost 1 base and J lost 8; bases outside the gene matches: 10. From germline, CDR1 is MGHRA and CDR2 YSYEKL. CDR3 amino acids: CASSQGTGTGGFDEQFF. The CDR3 DNA reads TGCGCCAGCAGCCAAGGCACGGGGACAGGGGGTTTCGATGAGCAGTTCTTC.

To note about this clonotype: The junction and the germline gene differ at one end; a read error may be behind it. The chain employs TRBV5-5 and TRBJ2-7; D assignment may be TRBD1 or TRBD2 (5 bases each). Looked up from germline, CDR1 is SGHKS and CDR2 is YYEKEE (reference sequence). The CDR3 runs 14 residues. CDR3 protein: CASTLFGTTSSDIF. CDR3 in DNA: TGTGCCAGCACCCTCTTCGGGACGACTTCCAGCGACATCTTC.

This rearrangement joins TRBV7-9 to TRBJ2-1; TRBD1 aligns across 7 bases. Per the germline V gene, CDR1 is SEHNR and CDR2 is FQNEAQ (reference sequence). The CDR3 extends over 15 amino acids. The J segment lost 10 bases and the V segment lost 0 bases, leaving 9 bases of the junction unmatched. The CDR3 protein is CASSLALKGAGEQFF. DNA for the CDR3: TGTGCCAGCAGCTTAGCGCTTAAGGGGGCAGGGGAGCAGTTCTTC.

This clonotype appeared a few times. This sequence joins TRBV5-1 and TRBJ1-2; D gene uncertain. V was pared by 0 bases and J by 8 bases, with 8 bases between. The CDR3 length is 12 residues. Germline loops: CDR1 SGHRS, CDR2 YFSETQ. This CDR3 is CASSLDTRGYTF. The CDR3, as DNA: TGCGCCAGCAGCTTGGACACCAGGGGCTACACCTTC.

The sample holds a few counts of this clonotype. This may arise from a read error, as a much more abundant clone is one base away. The CDR3 loop reads CAGRREGDTQYF. The CDR3 DNA follows: TGCGCCGGCAGGCGGGAGGGAGATACGCAGTATTTT. The chain employs TRBV5-1 and TRBJ2-3; 9 positions agree with TRBD2. The germline V gene has CDR1 SGHRS and CDR2 YFSETQ. This CDR3 is built from 12 residues.

This rearrangement joins TRBV18 to TRBJ2-1; D gene ambiguous. The length of the CDR3 is 12 residues. The germline V and J ends were trimmed by 1 base and 9 bases, with 7 bases remaining between them. CDR1 KGHSH and CDR2 LQKENI come from the germline V gene. The CDR3 coding sequence is TGTGCCAGCTCACCACAACCGGGTGAGCAGTTCTTC. It encodes CASSPQPGEQFF.

As for this clonotype: A much larger clonotype is one base distant, so this may be a read error. The V call is TRBV7-9, the J call TRBJ1-3; D possibly corresponds to TRBD1 (5 bases). This CDR3 is built from 14 residues. Looked up from germline, CDR1 is SEHNR and CDR2 is FQNEAQ (reference sequence). The chain's CDR3 is CTSSSFRGGNTIYF. The DNA for the CDR3 is TGTACCAGCAGCTCCTTTAGGGGAGGAAACACCATATATTTT.

The chain uses TRBV7-9 and TRBJ2-3, with D perhaps matching TRBD2 (5 bases). Germline values: CDR1 SEHNR, CDR2 FQNEAQ (reference sequence). With 4 bases removed from V and 4 bases from J, the gap between germline ends came to 30 bases. The CDR3 extends over 20 amino acids. The CDR3 DNA is TGTGCCAGCAGCTCCGGTAGGGCGGGTCTGGACCAGACCGGGGCAGATACGCAGTATTTT. As protein: CASSSGRAGLDQTGADTQYF.

This clonotype occurred a few times. The chain links TRBV10-3 to TRBJ2-7, with 7 bases matching TRBD1. CDR1 is ENHRY and CDR2 is SYGVKD in the germline V gene. The V and J ends lost 0 bases and 3 bases, in that order; junction bases with no gene match: 5. The length of the CDR3 is 15 residues. The CDR3 coding sequence is TGTGCCATCAGTGAGTCATGGTGGGACAGCTACGAGCAGTACTTC. This translates into CAISESWWDSYEQYF.

The V gene is TRBV27, the J gene TRBJ2-4; D gene ambiguous. Germline assignment: CDR1 MNHEY and CDR2 SMNVEV (reference sequence). The CDR3 has 15 amino acids. V was pared by 5 bases and J by 2 bases, with 13 bases between. This CDR3 reads CASSPGQVTKNIQYF. The CDR3 nucleotides read TGTGCCAGCAGTCCCGGGCAAGTGACCAAAAACATTCAGTACTTC.

This clonotype was recorded many times. The chain recombines TRBV7-9 with TRBJ2-3, with D possibly called TRBD1 or TRBD2 (5 bases each). V was shortened by 6 bases and J by 1 base, with 20 bases between the two germline ends. CDR1 SEHNR and CDR2 FQNEAQ come from the germline V gene (reference sequence). The CDR3 has 17 residues. CDR3 loop: CASRSRDAQKGTDTQYF. CDR3 DNA sequence: TGTGCCAGCAGATCCCGGGACGCCCAAAAAGGCACAGATACGCAGTATTTT. The whole variable domain, remainder taken from reference TRBV7-9 and TRBJ2-3, is DTGVSQNPRHKITKRGQNVTFRCDPISEHNRLYWYRQTLGQGPEFLTYFQNEAQLEKSRLLSDRFSAERPKGSFSTLEIQRTEQGDSAMYLCASRSRDAQKGTDTQYFGPGTRLTVL.

This chain links TRBV5-6 with TRBJ2-7; tentatively, D is TRBD1 (7 bases). Trimming removed 6 bases from V and 5 bases from J, with 18 bases in between. The CDR3 length is 14 residues. The germline gives CDR1 SGHDT, CDR2 YYEEEE. The CDR3 region has the DNA TGTGCCAGCAAACACCCCGGGGGACAGAACGAGCAGTACTTC. This encodes CASKHPGGQNEQYF.

This clonotype has only a few counts. This sequence joins TRBV20-1 and TRBJ1-5, with D perhaps matching TRBD1 (6 bases). The CDR3 loop spans 14 amino acids. Germline V gene lookup returns CDR1 DFQATT and CDR2 SNEGSKA (reference sequence). V was pared by 3 bases and J by 5 bases, with 14 bases between. The CDR3 loop is CSARPGALYQPQHF. CDR3 in DNA: TGCAGTGCTAGGCCAGGGGCCCTGTATCAGCCCCAGCATTTT.

This chain links TRBV9 with TRBJ2-2; 7 bases map to TRBD1. CDR3 size: 16 residues. Germline CDR1 SGDLS, CDR2 YYNGEE. V lost 4 bases and J lost 6; bases outside the gene matches: 12. CDR3 DNA: TGTGCCAGCAGCCGCACGCCGACAGGGCGTTCCGGGGAGCTGTTTTTT. Translated: CASSRTPTGRSGELFF.

The chain uses TRBV5-1 and TRBJ2-7; D is perhaps TRBD1 (5 bases). CDR3 length equals 13 residues. Germline CDR1 and CDR2: SGHRS and YFSETQ. V lost 0 bases to trimming and J lost 4 bases, with 8 bases between them. Here the CDR3 DNA reads TGCGCCAGCAGCTTGGGACAGCTATACGAGCAGTACTTC. Translating gives CASSLGQLYEQYF.

In its sample, this clonotype was seen a few times. The chain has TRBV7-9 and TRBJ2-7; 9 nucleotides line up with TRBD1. Trimming took 6 bases from V and 1 from J; bases not matched to a gene: 13. This CDR3 has 17 residues. Germline V gene sequence: CDR1 SEHNR, CDR2 FQNEAQ (reference sequence). CDR3 protein: CASSNSPGTGNSYEQYF. In DNA form, the CDR3 reads TGTGCCAGCAGTAATAGCCCCGGGACAGGGAATTCCTACGAGCAGTACTTC. Looking up the rest from reference TRBV7-9 and TRBJ2-7 gives the full variable domain: DTGVSQNPRHKITKRGQNVTFRCDPISEHNRLYWYRQTLGQGPEFLTYFQNEAQLEKSRLLSDRFSAERPKGSFSTLEIQRTEQGDSAMYLCASSNSPGTGNSYEQYFGPGTRLTVT.

This clonotype turned up a few times. The chain is built from TRBV11-2 and TRBJ2-7, with D hard to call. Trimming took 1 base from V and 7 from J, leaving 8 bases between them. The CDR3 is 12 amino acids. Germline V gene lookup returns CDR1 SGHAT and CDR2 FQNNGV. CDR3: CASSLGWGEQYF. As DNA, the CDR3 is TGTGCCAGCAGCTTAGGCTGGGGAGAGCAGTACTTC.

There are many counts of this clonotype. This chain links TRBV7-3 with TRBJ1-6; no definite D call. The germline CDR1 and CDR2 sequences are SGHTA and FQGTGA. This CDR3 region has 13 residues. With 6 bases removed from V and 7 bases from J, the gap between germline ends came to 10 bases. The CDR3 DNA reads as TGTGCCAGCAGGCGGTCGAGGAATTCACCCCTCCACTTT. Its translation: CASRRSRNSPLHF. The full variable domain, with the rest looked up from reference TRBV7-3 and TRBJ1-6, is GAGVSQTPSNKVTEKGKYVELRCDPISGHTALYWYRQSLGQGPEFLIYFQGTGAADDSGLPNDRFFAVRPEGSVSTLKIQRTERGDSAVYLCASRRSRNSPLHFGNGTRLTVT.